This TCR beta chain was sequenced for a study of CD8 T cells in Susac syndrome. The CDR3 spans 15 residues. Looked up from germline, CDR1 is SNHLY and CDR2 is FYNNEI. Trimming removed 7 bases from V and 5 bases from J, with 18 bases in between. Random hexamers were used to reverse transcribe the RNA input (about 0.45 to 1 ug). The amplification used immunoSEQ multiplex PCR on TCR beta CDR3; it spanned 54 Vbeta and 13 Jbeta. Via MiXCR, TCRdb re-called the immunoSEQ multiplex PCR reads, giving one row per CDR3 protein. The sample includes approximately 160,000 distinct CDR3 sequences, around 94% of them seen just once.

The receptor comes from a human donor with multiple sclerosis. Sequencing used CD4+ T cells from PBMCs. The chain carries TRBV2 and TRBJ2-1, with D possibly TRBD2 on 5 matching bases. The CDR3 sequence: CASIMSSRRNNEQFF. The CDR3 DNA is TGTGCCAGCATTATGTCTAGCCGGAGGAACAATGAGCAGTTCTTC.